This T cell receptor (beta chain) was profiled in a study of identical twins (TCRdb year 2016). In terms of the full investigation: TCR alpha and beta repertoires from monozygotic twins, unrelated adults of various ages and cord blood were deep-sequenced to test whether fetal clonotypes persist. Replicate twin experiments were performed at different times using different library preparation protocols to rule out contamination.

Only healthy Caucasian donors were included. The twin cohort comprised three pairs of female monozygotic twins, all aged roughly 18 to 30 years. RNA for TCR libraries was isolated from peripheral blood mononuclear cells. Paper-wide results and their limitations: Invariant T cells such as MAIT and iNKT could partly confound zero-insertion analyses, though diverse VJ usage argued against this for most clonotypes. Fewer insertions were carried by abundant cord blood beta clonotypes; a weaker similar trend was observed in young adult naive repertoires, while no such trend was observed in memory repertoires. In monozygotic twins, out-of-frame TCR alpha sharing was systematically underestimated by recombination models, although the models agreed with sharing between unrelated individuals. Compared with coincidental sharing between unrelated individuals, out-of-frame TCR alpha sequences shared between twins showed an excess of sequences with low generation probability. Excess twin sharing in beta out-of-frame sequences was weaker because fewer shared sequences lowered the signal-to-noise ratio. Because the same donors could not be followed over many years, the conclusions depended on cross-sectional statistical analysis.

As to this clonotype: The antigen this receptor binds is unknown. Base qualities are not provided; no much larger clone lies one nucleotide away.

The library was made by 5' RACE. This sample was sequenced with an Illumina HiSeq 2000. A universal primer binding site was introduced by template switching, and a unique molecular identifier was present in the final cDNA, enabling accurate counting of TCR cDNA molecules. Specific primers in the conserved constant-segment region were used to synthesize first-strand cDNA for the TCR alpha and beta chains. To control for contamination, every cDNA library carried two barcodes: a SMART-Mk sample barcode plus Illumina barcodes. Two successive PCR steps introduced TruSeq adapter sequences along with Illumina sample barcodes. The Illumina HiSeq platform was used with custom primers to sequence TCR alpha and beta cDNA libraries. In the authors' own workflow: MiGEC was used to process raw reads and extract unique molecular identifiers, and MiXCR was used to find CDR3 positions. For each individual, recombination models were inferred using an EM algorithm with the repgenHMM and IGoR tools. Shared clonotype analysis was performed with the tcR package in R, normalizing sharing by the product of cloneset sizes. To study raw recombination free of thymic and clonal selection effects, out-of-frame nonproductive sequences were analyzed. TCRdb itself trimmed the public reads at Q25 with fastp, ran MiXCR and retained productive beta chains. Each entry is one CDR3 protein sequence, shown with its most common DNA and genes. The V and J calls reflect TCRdb's pipeline rather than the authors' work. The sample table records hundreds of thousands of distinct CDR3 sequences; roughly 8% of these occur just once. More than 0.75% of the sample rests with the top ten.

The junction shows trimming of 2 bases on V and 1 base on J, plus 11 bases between the germline ends. Inclusive of the bounding cysteine and phenylalanine, the CDR3 is 15 residues long. Solely the CDR3 DNA is kept, with 45 bases framed from the first base. Looking up the germline V gene yields CDR1 LGHNA and CDR2 YNFKEQ. These data also formed part of another study, on yellow fever vaccine responses in identical twins. In that second paper, the authors write: The authors reported that the T cell response to vaccination in identical twins appeared partly convergent and partly personalized. In the study, vaccine-responding T cell clones were precisely tracked in identical twins.

The receptor was isolated from a woman aged 18 to 35 in good health. This chain is built from TRBV4-2 and TRBJ2-5, with a tentative D call of TRBD1 or TRBD2, each matching 5 bases. The sequencing input was PBMCs. The CDR3 has the sequence CASSQQPGTQETQYF. The DNA is TGTGCCAGCAGCCAACAACCTGGGACCCAAGAGACCCAGTACTTC.